This is a list of T cell receptor beta chains from one sample in a study of regulatory T cells in long-lasting Graves disease. Using its own MiXCR run on the multiplex PCR reads, TCRdb lists one record per CDR3 protein. The data contain around 460,000 distinct CDR3 sequences, around 13% of them singletons. The same data also contributed to another study, on T cells in Graves' hyperthyroidism and ophthalmopathy.

Sequenced material: peripheral blood mononuclear cells (PBMCs), taken at new diagnosis, from a patient treated with antithyroid drugs. These receptors were obtained from a woman aged 50 to 60 with Graves disease. CDR3s include the opening cysteine and the closing phenylalanine or tryptophan. The D gene is left open where the match is weak. Where a row states a size, it is once, few, many or the class of an expanded clone; other rows omit it.

V	size	D	J	DNA	CDR3
TRBV12-3/TRBV12-4	NA	TRBD1	TRBJ2-7	TGTGCCAGCAGCCTAGGGGGGACAGGGGGATCCGGTAAACGCGAGCAGTACTTC	CASSLGGTGGSGKREQYF
TRBV24-1	many	NA	TRBJ1-2	TGTGCCACCAGTGATCAACCGGATTTCGGCTACACCTTC	CATSDQPDFGYTF
TRBV28	NA	TRBD2	TRBJ2-7	TGTGCCAGCAGTACGACTAGCGGGGTCTCCTACGAGCAGTACTTC	CASSTTSGVSYEQYF
TRBV5-6	NA	TRBD1	TRBJ1-4	TGTGCCAGCAGCTCCGACAGGGCGCGGGGAGGGAGTCCTGAAAAACTGTTTTTT	CASSSDRARGGSPEKLFF
TRBV7-9	NA	NA	TRBJ2-7	TGTGCCAGCAGCCCCACCCTCAGCAGGAAAAAGAGCTCCTACGAGCAGTACTTC	CASSPTLSRKKSSYEQYF
TRBV11-2	many	NA	TRBJ1-1	TGTGCCAGCAGCGAGGGGCGGTACACTGAAGCTTTCTTT	CASSEGRYTEAFF
TRBV2	many	TRBD2	TRBJ2-7	TGTGCCAGCAGAGGACTAGCGGAATCCTACGAGCAGTACTTC	CASRGLAESYEQYF
TRBV9	many	TRBD1	TRBJ1-2	TGTGCCAGCAGCGTTGAAGACAGGGGATATGGCTACACCTTC	CASSVEDRGYGYTF
TRBV7-9	few	NA	TRBJ2-1	TGTGCCAGCAGCCCCAGACAAATTTCCTACAATGAGCAGTTCTTC	CASSPRQISYNEQFF
TRBV7-2	NA	NA	TRBJ1-4	TGTGCCAGCAGCCCGTGGGCCAGGTCGAATGAAAAACTGTTTTTT	CASSPWARSNEKLFF
TRBV6-1	many	TRBD2	TRBJ2-1	TGTGCCAGCAGTCACGGGAGGACTAGCGGGTTCTACAATGAGCAGTTCTTC	CASSHGRTSGFYNEQFF
TRBV3-1	many	TRBD2	TRBJ2-5	TGTGCCAGCAGACGACTAGCGGGAGATCGGGAGACCCAGTACTTC	CASRRLAGDRETQYF
TRBV28	many	NA	TRBJ2-7	TGTGCCACGGAGCGCTACGAGCAGTACTTC	CATERYEQYF
TRBV24-1	few	NA	TRBJ2-3	TGTGCCACGTCAGGGGATAGCACAGATACGCAGTATTTT	CATSGDSTDTQYF
TRBV28	many	TRBD1	TRBJ2-3	TGTGCCAGCAGTCCACCGACAGGGATTGCAGATACGCAGTATTTT	CASSPPTGIADTQYF
TRBV7-9	many	NA	TRBJ2-7	TGTGCCAGCAGCTTCCAGGGGATCTCCTACGAGCAGTACTTC	CASSFQGISYEQYF
TRBV5-1	NA	TRBD2	TRBJ2-1	TGCGCCAGCAGCCTGGGACTAGCGGGCTGGTCCTACAATGAGCAGTTCTTC	CASSLGLAGWSYNEQFF
TRBV30	NA	NA	TRBJ1-1	TGTGCCTGGACGCCATTGGCGGCGCAGGGCACTGAAGCTTTCTTT	CAWTPLAAQGTEAFF
TRBV5-1	many	TRBD2	TRBJ2-2	TGCGCCAGCAGCAGGCGGGAGAGCACCGGGGAGCTGTTTTTT	CASSRRESTGELFF
TRBV11-2	many	NA	TRBJ2-3	TGTGCCAGCAGCTTAGATCTATGGGCAGGGGACACAGATACGCAGTATTTT	CASSLDLWAGDTDTQYF
TRBV9	many	TRBD2	TRBJ2-1	TGTGCCAGCAGCGTAGTCGGTAGCGGGGGAGAGCAGTTCTTC	CASSVVGSGGEQFF
TRBV7-9	NA	NA	TRBJ2-3	TGTGCCAGCAGCTCTTCTCTTAGCACAGATACGCAGTATTTT	CASSSSLSTDTQYF
TRBV2	many	NA	TRBJ1-2	TGTGCCAGCAGTGAATATGCAGGGGTAAACTATGGCTACACCTTC	CASSEYAGVNYGYTF
TRBV30	few	TRBD2	TRBJ2-1	TGTGCCTGGAGTGTAGGCCTAGCGGCCTACAATGAGCAGTTCTTC	CAWSVGLAAYNEQFF
TRBV7-9	many	NA	TRBJ2-7	TGTGCCAGCAGCTGGGTAGGGGAGGTCTACGAGCAGTACTTC	CASSWVGEVYEQYF
TRBV20-1	NA	NA	TRBJ2-7	TGCAGTGCTAGAGATCTTGGGAGGCCTCATACCTACGAGCAGTACTTC	CSARDLGRPHTYEQYF
TRBV30	many	TRBD1	TRBJ1-2	TGTGCCTGGTCGACAGGGGGGGGCTACACCTTC	CAWSTGGGYTF
TRBV4-2	NA	NA	TRBJ1-2	TGTGCCAGCAGCCAAGATATGACAGCCTCTAACTATGGCTACACCTTC	CASSQDMTASNYGYTF
TRBV3-1	NA	NA	TRBJ2-1	TGTGCCAGCAGCCAAGGAAGCTCTGAGCAGTTCTTC	CASSQGSSEQFF
TRBV3-1	many	TRBD1	TRBJ2-1	TGTGCCAGCAGCCCAGTGGGGACAGCTCCCTACAATGAGCAGTTCTTC	CASSPVGTAPYNEQFF
TRBV28	NA	NA	TRBJ2-6	TGTGCCAGCAGTTTTCTGGGGGCCAACGTCCTGACTTTC	CASSFLGANVLTF
TRBV24-1	once	TRBD1	TRBJ2-1	TGTGCCACCTACGACAGGGTATTTTTCTTC	CATYDRVFFF
TRBV7-2	few	TRBD1	TRBJ1-2	TGTGCCAGCAGAGCTAGCGGGGACAGGGCGAGGAGTGGCTACACCTTC	CASRASGDRARSGYTF
TRBV2	many	NA	TRBJ1-3	TGTGCCAGCAGTGAGGGTGGTGAGGGAAGCAGAAACACCATATATTTT	CASSEGGEGSRNTIYF
TRBV5-1	NA	NA	TRBJ2-5	TGCGCCAGCAGCTTGGCCGCGGAGACCCAGTACTTC	CASSLAAETQYF
TRBV29-1	few	NA	TRBJ2-1	TGCAGCGCCTGGGACAACAATGAGCAGTTCTTC	CSAWDNNEQFF
TRBV2	many	TRBD1	TRBJ1-3	TGTGCCAGCAGGGACAGGGGGCCGGACACCATATATTTT	CASRDRGPDTIYF
TRBV2	many	NA	TRBJ2-7	TGTGCCAGCAAAGTGTTAGTGGCCGAGCAGTACTTC	CASKVLVAEQYF
TRBV12-3/TRBV12-4	many	TRBD2	TRBJ2-7	TGTGCCAGCAGTCCATCGGTAGCGGGAGGGCGCATTGCTAGCGAGCAGTACTTC	CASSPSVAGGRIASEQYF
TRBV6-2/TRBV6-3	many	NA	TRBJ1-1	TGTGCCAGCAGTTACGCCAGGGTTTCGAACACTGAAGCTTTCTTT	CASSYARVSNTEAFF
TRBV28	many	NA	TRBJ1-3	TGTGCCTCACAGACCAAGGGGCCCTCTGGAAACACCATATATTTT	CASQTKGPSGNTIYF
TRBV28	few	NA	TRBJ1-1	TGTGCCAGCAGGGGGGGAAGCCAGGTCACTGAAGCTTTCTTT	CASRGGSQVTEAFF
TRBV27	many	NA	TRBJ1-2	TGTGCCAGTATCGGACTCTATGGCTACACCTTC	CASIGLYGYTF
TRBV28	many	TRBD2	TRBJ2-1	TGTGCCAGCAGTCGACCTGGACTAGCGGGACGATACAATGAGCAGTTCTTC	CASSRPGLAGRYNEQFF
TRBV29-1	many	NA	TRBJ2-1	TGCAGCGTGGGTCGAGGGGGACAGACTAGGAATGAGCAGTTCTTC	CSVGRGGQTRNEQFF
TRBV2	many	NA	TRBJ1-5	TGTGCCAGCAGTGAGGTGTGGAGACAGGACCGTCCGGGGGATCAGCCCCAGCATTTT	CASSEVWRQDRPGDQPQHF
TRBV18	few	TRBD2	TRBJ2-5	TGTGCCAGCTCATCCGGGACTAGCGTTGAGACCCAGTACTTC	CASSSGTSVETQYF
TRBV24-1	many	NA	TRBJ2-5	TGTGCCACCAGTGACCATAAAGAGACCCAGTACTTC	CATSDHKETQYF
TRBV19	once	TRBD1	TRBJ2-1	TGTGCCAGTAGTTTCGGACAGGGATTCGGCAATGAGCAGTTCTTC	CASSFGQGFGNEQFF
TRBV28	NA	NA	TRBJ1-4	TGTGCCAGCAGCCTCCCCGTGTCTAATGAAAAACTGTCTTTT	CASSLPVSNEKLSF
TRBV11-2	many	NA	TRBJ2-7	TGTGCCAGCAGCTCCGACTACTTCTACGAGCAGTACTTC	CASSSDYFYEQYF
TRBV6-5	many	NA	TRBJ2-3	TGTGCCAGCAGTTACGTGGGAGAAGGTACAGATACGCAGTATTTT	CASSYVGEGTDTQYF
TRBV5-1	few	TRBD1	TRBJ2-5	TGCGCCAGCAGCTTGGCCGGTCAGGGGGCGGGTGAGACCCAGTACTTC	CASSLAGQGAGETQYF
TRBV10-3	many	NA	TRBJ2-1	TGTGCCATCAGTGAGTCGACCGGACTACGGTACAATGAGCAGTTCTTC	CAISESTGLRYNEQFF
TRBV5-1	many	TRBD1	TRBJ1-1	TGCGCCAGCAGCTCCGGGACAGGGTACACTGAAGCTTTCTTT	CASSSGTGYTEAFF
TRBV5-1	NA	NA	TRBJ2-1	TGCGCCAGCAGGCCGGTCGGGGAAGGGGTGAATGAGCAGTTCTTC	CASRPVGEGVNEQFF
TRBV5-1	few	NA	TRBJ2-1	TGCGCCAGCAGCTTGTGGCAGGCCGCCGCCGGCTACAATGAGCAGTTCTTC	CASSLWQAAAGYNEQFF